The rows below give T cell receptor beta chains drawn from one sample of a study of cytomegalovirus exposure and HLA in healthy donors. TCRdb keeps only in-frame clones here, not all; method: immunoSEQ multiplex PCR. The data contain about 190,000 clones, approximately 80% of them singletons. Source material: PBMCs. These receptors all come from a woman aged 25 to 45 in good health and CMV-seronegative. The CDR3 runs from the conserved cysteine through the conserved F or W. A D gene is named only where the DNA matches it firmly. Expanded clones get a size class; other rows say once, few or many, or leave the size out.

TRBV19	TRBD1	NA	TRBJ1-5	TGTGCCAGTAGTATGAGACAGGGGGTAAATAATCAGCCCCAGCATTTT	CASSMRQGVNNQPQHF
TRBV10-2	TRBD2	NA	TRBJ2-7	TGCGCCAGCAGTGAGTCTCTCCACCGGCGACTAGCGGGAGTGTCGCAGCAGTACTTC	CASSESLHRRLAGVSQQYF
TRBV10-3	NA	few	TRBJ2-2	TGTGCCATCAGTGATTCTCATGACTTGAACACCGGGGAGCTGTTTTTT	CAISDSHDLNTGELFF
TRBV19	NA	NA	TRBJ1-1	TGTGCCAGTAGCAACGGGGCTGAAGCTTTCTTT	CASSNGAEAFF
TRBV11-2	NA	NA	TRBJ1-1	TGTGCCAGCAGCGCGGGACCGACAAACACTGAAGCTTTCTTT	CASSAGPTNTEAFF
TRBV19	NA	NA	TRBJ2-6	TGTGCCAGTAGCCGTCCCTCTGGGGCCAACGTCCTGACTTTC	CASSRPSGANVLTF
TRBV5-1	NA	NA	TRBJ2-7	TGCGCCAGCAGCTTGACTGCAGGGTCACCCTACGAGCAGTACTTC	CASSLTAGSPYEQYF
TRBV9	NA	NA	TRBJ2-5	TGTGCCAGCAGCGTAGATTCAGGTCGTATCGAGACCCAGTACTTC	CASSVDSGRIETQYF
TRBV5-4	NA	NA	TRBJ2-2	TGTGCCAGCAGTTGGCAGAACACCGGGGAGCTGTTTTTT	CASSWQNTGELFF
TRBV28	NA	NA	TRBJ1-2	TGTGCCAGCAGTGCCGGGGGGATTAACTATGGCTACACCTTC	CASSAGGINYGYTF
TRBV7-6	NA	NA	TRBJ2-7	TGTGCCAGCAGCGGCCAGGGTTCCTACGAGCAGTACTTC	CASSGQGSYEQYF
TRBV19	NA	once	TRBJ1-5	TGTGCCAGTAAAGGACAGAGCAATCAGCCCCAGCATTTT	CASKGQSNQPQHF
TRBV4-3	NA	NA	TRBJ2-5	TGCGCCAGCAGCCAACAAGCGACAGACCAAGAGACCCAGTACTTC	CASSQQATDQETQYF
TRBV10-2	NA	few	TRBJ2-7	TGCGCCAGCCTTCAGGGGCCCTACGAGCAGTACTTC	CASLQGPYEQYF
TRBV7-2	TRBD1	NA	TRBJ1-6	TGTGCCAGCAGCAGGCAGGGGGACAATTCACCCCTCCACTTT	CASSRQGDNSPLHF
TRBV19	TRBD1	NA	TRBJ1-4	TGTGCCAGTACGGGACAGGGGGGCGAAAAACTGTTTTTT	CASTGQGGEKLFF
TRBV29-1	NA	NA	TRBJ2-5	TGCAGCGTCACCATCGGACACTCCCAAGAGACCCAGTACTTC	CSVTIGHSQETQYF
TRBV7-8	NA	NA	TRBJ1-2	TGTGCCAGCAGCATCGGACAGCCGATAGCTAACTATGGCTACACCTTC	CASSIGQPIANYGYTF
TRBV5-4	TRBD2	NA	TRBJ2-2	TGTGCCAGCAGCCCGGGAGGTGTTAACACCGGGGAGCTGTTTTTT	CASSPGGVNTGELFF
TRBV6-5	TRBD2	few	TRBJ2-1	TGTGCCAGCAGTTACTCGCCGGGACTAGGGATCAATGAGCAGTTCTTC	CASSYSPGLGINEQFF
TRBV2	TRBD2	NA	TRBJ2-5	TGTGCCAGCAGTGCTATGTTTAGCGGGGGCAGGGAGACCCAGTACTTC	CASSAMFSGGRETQYF
TRBV7-2	NA	NA	TRBJ1-3	TGTGCCAGCGACCAGGGATTCTCTGGAAACACCATATATTTT	CASDQGFSGNTIYF
TRBV19	TRBD2	NA	TRBJ2-1	TGTGCCAGTAGTTTTAGCGGGGGGTACAATGAGCAGTTCTTC	CASSFSGGYNEQFF
TRBV5-1	TRBD2	NA	TRBJ2-3	TGCGCCAGCAGCTTGAGAGCGGGGAGCACAGATACGCAGTATTTT	CASSLRAGSTDTQYF
TRBV30	NA	NA	TRBJ1-5	TGTGCCTGGAGTGTACGTGGTCGGGGGTCGGATCAGCCCCAGCATTTT	CAWSVRGRGSDQPQHF
TRBV20-1	NA	NA	TRBJ1-2	TGCAGTGCGAGGGAGGACTATGGCTACACCTTC	CSAREDYGYTF
TRBV1	NA	once	TRBJ2-1	TGCACCAGCAGCCTAACTGGGGGACAGGGCGCTTACGAACTAGTGGGCAATGAGCAGTTCTTC	CTSSLTGGQGAYELVGNEQFF
TRBV9	NA	NA	TRBJ2-7	TGTGCCAGCAGCGTAGATTCGGGGACATTCATTCGGTCCGAGCAGTACTTC	CASSVDSGTFIRSEQYF